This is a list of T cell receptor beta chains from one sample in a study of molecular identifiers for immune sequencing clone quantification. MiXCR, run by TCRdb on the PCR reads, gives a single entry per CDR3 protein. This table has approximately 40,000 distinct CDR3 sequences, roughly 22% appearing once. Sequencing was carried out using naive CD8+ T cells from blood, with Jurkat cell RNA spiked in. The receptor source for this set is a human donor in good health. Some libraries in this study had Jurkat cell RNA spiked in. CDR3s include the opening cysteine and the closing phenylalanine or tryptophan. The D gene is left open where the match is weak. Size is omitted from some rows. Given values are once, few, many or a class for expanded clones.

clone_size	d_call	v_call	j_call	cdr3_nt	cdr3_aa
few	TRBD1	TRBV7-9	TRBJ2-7	TGTGCCAGCAGCAAACCCGTAGGGACAGGGTCCTACGAGCAGTACTTC	CASSKPVGTGSYEQYF
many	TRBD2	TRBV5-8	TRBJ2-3	TGTGCCAGCAGCGTATCTACCGGGGGGGACACAGATACGCAGTATTTT	CASSVSTGGDTDTQYF
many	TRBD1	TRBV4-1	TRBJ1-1	TGCGCCAGCAGCCAGACTTCGGGACAGGGGGGTTCTGAAGCTTTCTTT	CASSQTSGQGGSEAFF
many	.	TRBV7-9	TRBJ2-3	TGTGCCAGCAGCTTAGCGTGGGGACTTGCCACAGATACGCAGTATTTT	CASSLAWGLATDTQYF
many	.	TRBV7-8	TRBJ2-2	TGTGCCAGCAGCTTAGCGTGGGGACGGGCCGAAGAGCTGTTTTTT	CASSLAWGRAEELFF
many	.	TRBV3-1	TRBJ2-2	TGTGCCAGCAGGTCCAGGGATTGGTCCACCGGGGAGCTGTTTTTT	CASRSRDWSTGELFF
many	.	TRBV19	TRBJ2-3	TGTGCCAGTAGTATTTACGGGCGAAGCACAGATACGCAGTATTTT	CASSIYGRSTDTQYF
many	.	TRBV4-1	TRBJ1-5	TGCGCCAGCAGCCAAGATAGGACACCCAATCAGCCCCAGCATTTT	CASSQDRTPNQPQHF
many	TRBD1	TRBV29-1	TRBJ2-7	TGCAGCGTTGTTAGGGGCGGGACAGGGGGTTACGAGCAGTACTTC	CSVVRGGTGGYEQYF
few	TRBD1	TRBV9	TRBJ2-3	TGTGCCAGCAGCGTAGGGGCAGGGGGAGGCACAGATACGCAGTATTTT	CASSVGAGGGTDTQYF
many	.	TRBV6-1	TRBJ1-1	TGTGCCAGCAGTGAAGCCGAGCAGGAGGCGAACACTGAAGCTTTCTTT	CASSEAEQEANTEAFF
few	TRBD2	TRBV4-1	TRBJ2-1	TGCGCCAGCAGCCAAGTTAGCGGGGGGACCAATGAGCAGTTCTTC	CASSQVSGGTNEQFF
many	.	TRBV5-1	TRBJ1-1	TGCGCCAGCAGCTGGACGGGGGACTTGAACACTGAAGCTTTCTTT	CASSWTGDLNTEAFF
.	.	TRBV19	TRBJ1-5	TGTGCCAGCACGGGTTTGCAGGATCGGGCCCAGCCCCAGCATTTT	CASTGLQDRAQPQHF
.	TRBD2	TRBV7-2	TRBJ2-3	TGTGCCAGCAGCACCCTAGCGGGAGTCCCAGATACGCAGTATTTT	CASSTLAGVPDTQYF
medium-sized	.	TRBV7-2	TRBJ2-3	TGTGCCAGCAGTCGCGACAGCACAGATACGCAGTATTTT	CASSRDSTDTQYF
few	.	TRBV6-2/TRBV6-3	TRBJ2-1	TGTGCCAGCAGTTTTTTTAGCGGCAATGAGCAGTTCTTC	CASSFFSGNEQFF
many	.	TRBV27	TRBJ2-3	TGTGCCAGCAGTTTGGCCACCACTAGCACAGATACGCAGTATTTT	CASSLATTSTDTQYF
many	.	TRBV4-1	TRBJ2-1	TGCGCCAGCAGCCACCCGGACACAGACTACAATGAGCAGTTCTTC	CASSHPDTDYNEQFF
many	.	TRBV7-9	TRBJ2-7	TGTGCCAGCACCTTTGGGGACGAGCAGTACTTC	CASTFGDEQYF
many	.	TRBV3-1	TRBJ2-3	TGTGCCAGCAGCCAAGTGGGCATCCCTAGCACAGATACGCAGTATTTT	CASSQVGIPSTDTQYF
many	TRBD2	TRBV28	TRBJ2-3	TGTGCCAGCAGTTTGTATAGCGGGAGTGATACGCAGTATTTT	CASSLYSGSDTQYF
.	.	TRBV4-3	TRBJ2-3	TGCGCCAGCAGCCAAGAGCTGCCGGGGGGCGAAACAGATACGCAGTATTTT	CASSQELPGGETDTQYF
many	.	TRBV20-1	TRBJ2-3	TGCAGTGCTAGAGATTGGGGGGGGCATGGGATCACAGATACGCAGTATTTT	CSARDWGGHGITDTQYF
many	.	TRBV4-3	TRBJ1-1	TGCGCCAGCAGCCAAGATGGCCCAAACCCAAACACTGAAGCTTTCTTT	CASSQDGPNPNTEAFF
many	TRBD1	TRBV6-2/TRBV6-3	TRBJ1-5	TGTGCCAGTGCAGGGGGCTATAGCAATCAGCCCCAGCATTTT	CASAGGYSNQPQHF
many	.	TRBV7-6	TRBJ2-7	TGTGCCAGCAGCTTAGCCCCAACGGGGGTAAACGAGCAGTACTTC	CASSLAPTGVNEQYF
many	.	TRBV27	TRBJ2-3	TGTGCCAGCAGTTTAATTGAGGCCACAGATACGCAGTATTTT	CASSLIEATDTQYF
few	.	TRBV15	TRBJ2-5	TGTGCCACCAGCAGAGTCAGGAGCCAAGAGACCCAGTACTTC	CATSRVRSQETQYF
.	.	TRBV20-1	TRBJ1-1	TGCAGTGCTAGAGATCGGGAGCCAGCGAACACTGAAGCTTTCTTT	CSARDREPANTEAFF
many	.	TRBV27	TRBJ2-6	TGTGCCAGCAGTTCGACAGGTGTCTCTGGGGCCAACGTCCTGACTTTC	CASSSTGVSGANVLTF
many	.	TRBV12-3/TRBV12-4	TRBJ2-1	TGTGCCAGCAGTTTTGGCGCCTCCTACAATGAGCAGTTCTTC	CASSFGASYNEQFF
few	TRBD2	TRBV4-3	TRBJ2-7	TGCGCCAGCAGCCCCGGGACTAGCAACGAGCAGTACTTC	CASSPGTSNEQYF
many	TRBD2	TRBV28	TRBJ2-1	TGTGCCAGCAGTCATCGACTAGCGGGAATCAATGAGCAGTTCTTC	CASSHRLAGINEQFF
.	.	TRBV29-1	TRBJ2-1	TGCAGCGTCACGGACAGTTCGTCGTACAATGAGCAGTTCTTC	CSVTDSSSYNEQFF
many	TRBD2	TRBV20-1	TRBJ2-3	TGCAGTGCTAGAGATCTGGGACTAGCGGATAGCACAGATACGCAGTATTTT	CSARDLGLADSTDTQYF
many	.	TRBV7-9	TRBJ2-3	TGTGCCAGCAGCTCAGAGGGAGGCACAGATACGCAGTATTTT	CASSSEGGTDTQYF
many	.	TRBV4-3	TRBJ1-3	TGCGCCAGCAGCCAAGAGGGATCGACAAAGGAGATATATTTT	CASSQEGSTKEIYF
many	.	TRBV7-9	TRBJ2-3	TGTGCCAGCAGCTCCGAGGAGAGCACAGATACGCAGTATTTT	CASSSEESTDTQYF
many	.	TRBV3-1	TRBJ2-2	TGTGCCAGCAGCCAAGATCGGGTAACCGGGGAGCTGTTTTTT	CASSQDRVTGELFF
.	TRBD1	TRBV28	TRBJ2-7	TGTGCCAGCAGCGGCCGGGACAGGACCTACGAGCAGTACTTC	CASSGRDRTYEQYF
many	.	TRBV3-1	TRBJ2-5	TGTGCCAGCAGCCTAACAACCCGGGTTCAAGAGACCCAGTACTTC	CASSLTTRVQETQYF
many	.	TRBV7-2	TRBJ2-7	TGTGCCAGCAGCCCCTACTCCGGGACACCGGAACTGTACTTC	CASSPYSGTPELYF
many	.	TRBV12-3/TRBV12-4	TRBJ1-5	TGTGCCAGCAGTTGGGGACAAGGGCATCAGCCCCAGCATTTT	CASSWGQGHQPQHF
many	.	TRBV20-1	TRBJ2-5	TGCAGTGCTAGAAACAATGAAGAGACCCAGTACTTC	CSARNNEETQYF
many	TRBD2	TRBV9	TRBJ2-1	TGTGCCAGCAGCGTAGCGGGACTAGCAGATGAGCAGTTCTTC	CASSVAGLADEQFF
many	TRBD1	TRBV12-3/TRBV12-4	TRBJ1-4	TGTGCCAGCAGTTCCTTGCGATGGGGACAGTCTGCAACTAATGAAAAACTGTTTTTT	CASSSLRWGQSATNEKLFF
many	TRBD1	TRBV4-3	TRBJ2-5	TGCGCCAGCAGCCAGGGGACAGGGTCGAGAGAGACCCAGTACTTC	CASSQGTGSRETQYF
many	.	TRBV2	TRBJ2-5	TGTGCCAGCAGTGAAGGGGGTGGAGGGGTAGAGACCCAGTACTTC	CASSEGGGGVETQYF
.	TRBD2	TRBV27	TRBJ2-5	TGTGCCGGCAGTTTTTCGGGGCTAGCGGCCCACCAAGAGACCCAGTACTTC	CAGSFSGLAAHQETQYF
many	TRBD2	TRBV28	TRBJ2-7	TGTGCCAGCAGTTTACAGCTTGATACTAGCGGATACTACGAGCAGTACTTC	CASSLQLDTSGYYEQYF
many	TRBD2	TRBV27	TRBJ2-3	TGTGCCAGCAGTTTATCGCTTAGCGGGATCACAGATACGCAGTATTTT	CASSLSLSGITDTQYF
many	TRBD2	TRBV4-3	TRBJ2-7	TGCGCCAGCAGCCAAGATAGGTGGGAGGGCGAGCAGTACTTC	CASSQDRWEGEQYF
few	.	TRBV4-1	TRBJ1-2	TGCGCCAGCAGCCAAGATCGCAACCCCCTGAGCTATGGCTACACCTTC	CASSQDRNPLSYGYTF
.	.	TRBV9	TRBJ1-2	TGTGCCAGCAGCTCTCCTGGCGGGCTTGATACGTGTTATGGCTACACCTTC	CASSSPGGLDTCYGYTF
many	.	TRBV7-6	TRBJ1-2	TGTGCCAGCAGCACCCGCGCGTGGTCGGACAACTATGGCTACACCTTC	CASSTRAWSDNYGYTF
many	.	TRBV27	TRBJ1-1	TGTGCCAGCAGCCTATTCGGCCTTAACACTGAAGCTTTCTTT	CASSLFGLNTEAFF
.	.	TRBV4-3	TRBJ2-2	TGCGCCAGCAGCCAGGGACACTTGGAGCTGTTTTTT	CASSQGHLELFF
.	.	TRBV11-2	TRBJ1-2	TGTGCCAGCAGCTTAACGCCAGGGGCGCAGACCTTC	CASSLTPGAQTF
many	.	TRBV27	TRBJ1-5	TGTGCCAGCAGCCCCATTGGTTGGCCCCAGCATTTT	CASSPIGWPQHF